The 11 T cell receptor beta chains below come from one sample, sequenced in a study of shared clonotypes between healthy human individuals (dated by TCRdb to the early 2020s). The library was prepared using the immunoSEQ multiplex PCR assay. In its TCRdb copy, this immuneACCESS table keeps in-frame sequences only and misses some clones. Where compared with another copy, unresolved V genes explain less than half of these, and the others have no known cause. This sample lists about 120,000 clones; 68% were detected once. The ten largest clones represent 24% of the sample. The material sequenced was memory CD8+ T cells sorted from blood. The intended sense of this specimen's cell subset or site label: CD45RO+ cells pooled with CCR7-negative TemRA cells. Receptors were obtained from a woman under 40 in good health.

A few counts support this clone. This rearrangement joins TRBV15 to TRBJ2-2, with TRBD1 matching over 8 bases. Germline trimming cut 4 bases from V and 1 base from J; bases unmatched to any gene: 11. CDR3 length equals 18 residues. The V gene's germline CDR1 is LNHNV and CDR2 YYDKDF (reference sequence). The CDR3 sequence: CATSTRTPGQENTGELFF. The CDR3 nucleotides read TGTGCCACCAGCACAAGAACTCCGGGACAGGAGAACACCGGGGAGCTGTTTTTT.

DNA of the CDR3: TGTGCCAGCAGTAAGACAGGGGGAGACCAAAACATTCAGTACTTC. It specifies CASSKTGGDQNIQYF. The gene calls are TRBV9 and TRBJ2-4; 9 nucleotides align to TRBD1. Germline V lookup: CDR1 SGDLS, CDR2 YYNGEE. The CDR3 is 15 amino acids. V lost 5 bases to trimming and J lost 5 bases; unmatched junction nucleotides: 8.

V and J are TRBV7-9 and TRBJ1-6; 8 positions agree with TRBD1. Germline V gene data show CDR1 as SEHNR and CDR2 as FQNEAQ (reference sequence). The CDR3 runs 14 residues. V dropped 5 bases and J dropped 7; count of bases not matched to a gene: 4. The CDR3 reads CASSRDRGNSPLHF. The CDR3 DNA is TGTGCCAGCAGCCGAGACAGGGGAAATTCACCCCTCCACTTT.

This sequence joins TRBV27 and TRBJ1-1; weak D call: TRBD1 (6 bases). The CDR3 spans 14 residues. Trimming cost V 5 bases and J 5 bases, with 15 bases left between them. Per the germline V gene, CDR1 is MNHEY and CDR2 is SMNVEV (reference sequence). The CDR3 bases are TGTGCCAGCAGTGTGCTACAGGGAGGAACTGAAGCTTTCTTT. It is translated as CASSVLQGGTEAFF.

This clone was observed a few times. The chain combines TRBV9 with TRBJ1-2; D perhaps matches TRBD1 (6 bases). V was pared by 0 bases and J by 0 bases, with 12 bases between. The CDR3 spans 16 residues. The germline V gene has CDR1 SGDLS and CDR2 YYNGEE. CDR3 amino acids: CASSVDRDEANYGYTF. The CDR3 coding sequence is TGTGCCAGCAGCGTAGACAGGGATGAAGCTAACTATGGCTACACCTTC.

This clone came up many times. Other DNA sequences in the same sample also yield this CDR3. The chain links TRBV4-1 to TRBJ2-7; 13 positions match TRBD2. Germline CDR1 reads MGHRA; CDR2 reads YSYEKL. The CDR3 length is 16 residues. The V segment lost 1 base and the J segment 3 bases; nucleotides outside the gene matches: 3. CDR3 loop: CASSQVLAGGNYEQYF. The CDR3 DNA sequence: TGCGCCAGCAGCCAAGTACTAGCGGGAGGGAACTACGAGCAGTACTTC.

The chain links TRBV10-2 to TRBJ2-5; D might be TRBD2 (5 bases). The CDR3 spans 12 residues. Germline V lookup: CDR1 WSHSY, CDR2 SAAADI. Trimming cost V 6 bases and J 4 bases, with 9 bases left between them. The CDR3 nucleotides read TGCGCCAGCAGGGGGAGCGGAGAGACCCAGTACTTC. Translation gives CASRGSGETQYF.

In this sample, this clone turned up many times. The genes are TRBV29-1 and TRBJ2-7; 13 bases match TRBD2. Per the germline V gene, CDR1 is SQVTM and CDR2 is ANQGSEA. V lost 6 bases and J lost 7; bases outside the gene matches: 12. CDR3 size: 15 residues. The CDR3 loop is CSVTDFGLAGDEQYF. The CDR3 DNA sequence: TGCAGCGTCACGGATTTTGGACTAGCGGGAGATGAGCAGTACTTC.

The V and J genes are TRBV6-5 and TRBJ2-2, with TRBD2 as a possible D gene (6 bases). The CDR3 totals 16 residues. With 0 bases removed from V and 4 bases from J, the gap between germline ends came to 12 bases. Germline-derived CDR1 and CDR2 are MNHEY and SVGAGI. For the CDR3, the DNA is TGTGCCAGCAGTTACTCCCGAGCGGGCCGCACCGGGGAGCTGTTTTTT. It yields the protein CASSYSRAGRTGELFF.

The V gene is TRBV5-8, the J gene TRBJ1-4; D not resolved. V dropped 9 bases and J dropped 5 bases, with 20 bases sitting between them. CDR3 length: 15 residues. From germline, CDR1 is SGHTS and CDR2 YDEGEE. CDR3 coding DNA: TGTGCCAACGAAAAAGTCGGCAGTCTGAATGAAAAACTGTTTTTT. Translating gives CANEKVGSLNEKLFF.

This clone was seen more than once but under ten times. V usage is TRBV27 and J usage is TRBJ2-7, with TRBD2 as a possible D gene (6 bases). CDR1 and CDR2 (germline): MNHEY, SMNVEV (reference sequence). Trimming pared 5 bases from V and 2 bases from J, leaving 10 bases between. There are 13 residues in the CDR3. This CDR3 is CASSRGTTYEQYF. The CDR3 coding sequence is TGTGCCAGCAGTCGCGGGACCACCTACGAGCAGTACTTC.